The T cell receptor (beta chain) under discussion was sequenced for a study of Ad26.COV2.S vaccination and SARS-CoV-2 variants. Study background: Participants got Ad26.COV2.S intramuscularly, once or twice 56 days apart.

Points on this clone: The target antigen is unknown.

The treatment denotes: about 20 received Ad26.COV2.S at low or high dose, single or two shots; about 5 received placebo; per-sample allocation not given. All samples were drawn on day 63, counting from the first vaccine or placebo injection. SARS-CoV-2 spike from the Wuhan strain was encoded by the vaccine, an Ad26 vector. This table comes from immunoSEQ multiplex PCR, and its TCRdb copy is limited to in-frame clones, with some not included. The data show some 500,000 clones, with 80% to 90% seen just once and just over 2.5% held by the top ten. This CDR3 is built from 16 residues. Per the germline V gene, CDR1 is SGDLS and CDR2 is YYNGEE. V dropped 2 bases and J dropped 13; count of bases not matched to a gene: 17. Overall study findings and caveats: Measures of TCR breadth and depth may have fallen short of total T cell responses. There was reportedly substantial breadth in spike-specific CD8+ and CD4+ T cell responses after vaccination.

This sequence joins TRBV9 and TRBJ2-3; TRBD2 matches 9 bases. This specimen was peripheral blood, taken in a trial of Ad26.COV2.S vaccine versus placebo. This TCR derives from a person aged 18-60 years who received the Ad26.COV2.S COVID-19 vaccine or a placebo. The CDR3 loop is CASSVDPMRGGTDEYF. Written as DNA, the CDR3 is TGTGCCAGCAGCGTCGATCCCATGCGGGGGGGCACAGACGAGTATTTT.